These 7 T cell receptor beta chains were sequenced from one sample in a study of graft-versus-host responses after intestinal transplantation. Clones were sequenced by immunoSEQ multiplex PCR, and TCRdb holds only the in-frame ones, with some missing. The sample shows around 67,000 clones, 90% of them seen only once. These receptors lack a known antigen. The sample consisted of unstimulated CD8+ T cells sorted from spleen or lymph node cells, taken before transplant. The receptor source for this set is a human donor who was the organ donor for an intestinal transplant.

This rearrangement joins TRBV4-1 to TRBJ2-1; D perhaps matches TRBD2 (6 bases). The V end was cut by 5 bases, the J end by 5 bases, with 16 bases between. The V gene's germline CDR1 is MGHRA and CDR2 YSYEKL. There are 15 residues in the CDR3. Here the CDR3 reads CASSNYGGANNEQFF. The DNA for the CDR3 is TGCGCCAGCAGCAATTACGGGGGAGCGAACAATGAGCAGTTCTTC.

Here the CDR3 DNA reads TGTGCCAGCAGGGGGCTAATGGATGAGCAGTTCTTC. Protein: CASRGLMDEQFF. The chain has TRBV6-5 and TRBJ2-1, with a weak D call TRBD1 (5 bases). The CDR3 extends over 12 amino acids. The V and J ends lost 6 bases and 8 bases respectively, with 11 bases between them. Germline lookup yields CDR1 MNHEY and CDR2 SVGAGI.

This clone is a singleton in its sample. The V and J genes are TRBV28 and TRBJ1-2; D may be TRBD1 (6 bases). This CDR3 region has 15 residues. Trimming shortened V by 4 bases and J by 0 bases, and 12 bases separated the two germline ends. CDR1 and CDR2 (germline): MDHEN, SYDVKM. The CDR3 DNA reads TGTGCCAGCAGTTGGGCAGGGGTAACTAACTATGGCTACACCTTC. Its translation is CASSWAGVTNYGYTF.

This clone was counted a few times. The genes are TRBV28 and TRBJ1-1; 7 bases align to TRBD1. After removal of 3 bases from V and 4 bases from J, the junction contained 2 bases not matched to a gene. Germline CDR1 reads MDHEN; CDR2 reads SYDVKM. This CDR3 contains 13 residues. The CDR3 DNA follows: TGTGCCAGCAGTTTGACAGGGACCACTGAAGCTTTCTTT. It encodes CASSLTGTTEAFF. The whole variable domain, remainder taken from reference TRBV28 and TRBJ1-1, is DVKVTQSSRYLVKRTGEKVFLECVQDMDHENMFWYRQDPGLGLRLIYFSYDVKMKEKGDIPEGYSVSREKKERFSLILESASTNQTSMYLCASSLTGTTEAFFGQGTRLTVV.

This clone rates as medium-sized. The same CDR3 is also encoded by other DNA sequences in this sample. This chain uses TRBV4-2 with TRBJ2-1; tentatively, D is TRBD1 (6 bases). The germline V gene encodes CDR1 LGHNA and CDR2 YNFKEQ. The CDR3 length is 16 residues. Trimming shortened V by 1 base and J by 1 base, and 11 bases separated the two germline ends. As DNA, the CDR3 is TGTGCCAGCAGCCAAGTTCTGCAGGGGTCCTACAATGAGCAGTTCTTC. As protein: CASSQVLQGSYNEQFF.

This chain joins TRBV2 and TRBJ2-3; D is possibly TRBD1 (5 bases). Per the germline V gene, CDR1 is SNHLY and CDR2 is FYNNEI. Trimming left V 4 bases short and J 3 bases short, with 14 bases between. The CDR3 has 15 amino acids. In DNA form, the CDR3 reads TGTGCCAGCAGTGTGTTAGATGGGGCTACAGATACGCAGTATTTT. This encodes CASSVLDGATDTQYF.

The CDR3 DNA is TGTGCCAGCAGATCCCTCGGGACAGGCAACTATGGCTACACCTTC. As protein: CASRSLGTGNYGYTF. The V gene is TRBV27, the J gene TRBJ1-2; 8 nucleotides line up with TRBD1. CDR1 is MNHEY and CDR2 is SMNVEV in the germline V gene (reference sequence). This CDR3 has 15 residues. V trimming: 6 bases; J trimming: 2 bases; junction bases outside the gene matches: 8.